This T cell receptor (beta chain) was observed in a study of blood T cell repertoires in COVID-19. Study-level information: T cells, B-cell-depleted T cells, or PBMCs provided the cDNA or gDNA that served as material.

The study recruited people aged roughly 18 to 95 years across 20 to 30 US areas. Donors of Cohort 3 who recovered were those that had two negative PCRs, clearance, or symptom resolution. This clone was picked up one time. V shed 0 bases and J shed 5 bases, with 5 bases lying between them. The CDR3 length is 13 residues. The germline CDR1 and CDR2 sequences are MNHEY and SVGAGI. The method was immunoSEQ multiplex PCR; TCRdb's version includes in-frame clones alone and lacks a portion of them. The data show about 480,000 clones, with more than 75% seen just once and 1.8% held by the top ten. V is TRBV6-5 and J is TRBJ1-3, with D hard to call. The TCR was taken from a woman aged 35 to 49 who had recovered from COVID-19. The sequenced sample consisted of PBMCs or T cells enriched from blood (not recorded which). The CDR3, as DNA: TGTGCCAGCAGTTACTCGGGCAGAAACACCATATATTTT. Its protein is CASSYSGRNTIYF.